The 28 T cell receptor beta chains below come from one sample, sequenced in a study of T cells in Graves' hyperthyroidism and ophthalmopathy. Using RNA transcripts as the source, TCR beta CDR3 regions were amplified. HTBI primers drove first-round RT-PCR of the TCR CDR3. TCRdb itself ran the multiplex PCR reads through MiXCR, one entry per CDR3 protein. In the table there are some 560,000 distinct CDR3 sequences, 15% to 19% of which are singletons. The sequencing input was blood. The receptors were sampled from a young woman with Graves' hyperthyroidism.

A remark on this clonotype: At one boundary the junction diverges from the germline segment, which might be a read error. For the CDR3, the DNA is TGTGCCTGCAGTTCCGGGACAGCTAACTATGGCTACACCTTC. Translating it yields CACSSGTANYGYTF. The chain carries TRBV6-2 or TRBV6-3 and TRBJ1-2; TRBD1 matches at 7 bases. Germline assignment: CDR1 MNHEY and CDR2 SVGEGT. The CDR3 is 14 residues long.

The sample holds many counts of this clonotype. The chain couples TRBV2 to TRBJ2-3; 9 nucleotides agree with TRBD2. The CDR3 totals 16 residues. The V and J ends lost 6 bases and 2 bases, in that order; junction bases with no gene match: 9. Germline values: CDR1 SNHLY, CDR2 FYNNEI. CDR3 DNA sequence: TGTGCCAGCAGGGAACGGTTAGCGGGAGTCACAGATACGCAGTATTTT. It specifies CASRERLAGVTDTQYF.

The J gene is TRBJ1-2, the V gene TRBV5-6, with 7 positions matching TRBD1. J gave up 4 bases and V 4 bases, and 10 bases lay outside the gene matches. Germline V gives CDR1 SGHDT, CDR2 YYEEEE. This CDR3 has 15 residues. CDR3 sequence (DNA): TGTGCCAGCAGCGGCGGGACAGCGACATCCTATGGCTACACCTTC. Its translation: CASSGGTATSYGYTF.

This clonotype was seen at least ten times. For the CDR3, the DNA is TGCGCCAGCAGCTTGGGCCTAGGACAGGACAGCTCCTACGAGCAGTACTTC. This sequence encodes CASSLGLGQDSSYEQYF. The chain couples TRBV5-1 to TRBJ2-7; TRBD1 aligns across 7 bases. The CDR3 extends over 17 amino acids. V was pared by 0 bases and J by 0 bases, with 9 bases of the junction left unmatched. Germline loops: CDR1 SGHRS, CDR2 YFSETQ.

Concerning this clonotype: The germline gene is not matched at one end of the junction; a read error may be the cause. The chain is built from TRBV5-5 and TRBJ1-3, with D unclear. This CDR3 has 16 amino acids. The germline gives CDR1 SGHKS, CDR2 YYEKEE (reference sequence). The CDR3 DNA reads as TGTGTCAGCAGCTTGGCTTCGGCGGCGGGTGGAAACACCATATATTTT. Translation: CVSSLASAAGGNTIYF.

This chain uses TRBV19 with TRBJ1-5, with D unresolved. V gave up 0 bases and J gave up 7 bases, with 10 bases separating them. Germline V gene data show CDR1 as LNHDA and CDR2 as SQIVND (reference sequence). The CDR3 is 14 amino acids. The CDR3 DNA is TGTGCCAGTAGTATAGAAAGGGTGGGCCAGCCCCAGCATTTT. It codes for CASSIERVGQPQHF.

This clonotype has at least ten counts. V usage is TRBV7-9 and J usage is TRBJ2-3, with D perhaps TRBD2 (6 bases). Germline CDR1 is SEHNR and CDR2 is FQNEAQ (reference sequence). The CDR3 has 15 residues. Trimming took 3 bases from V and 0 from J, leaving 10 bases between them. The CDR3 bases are TGTGCCAGCAGCTTGTCGGGGACTAGCACAGATACGCAGTATTTT. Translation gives CASSLSGTSTDTQYF.

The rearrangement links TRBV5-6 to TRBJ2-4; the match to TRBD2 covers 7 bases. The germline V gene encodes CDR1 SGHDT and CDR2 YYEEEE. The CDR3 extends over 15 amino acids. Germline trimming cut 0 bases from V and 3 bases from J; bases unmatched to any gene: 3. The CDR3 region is CASSLGWGGKNIQYF. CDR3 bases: TGTGCCAGCAGCTTGGGGTGGGGGGGCAAAAACATTCAGTACTTC.

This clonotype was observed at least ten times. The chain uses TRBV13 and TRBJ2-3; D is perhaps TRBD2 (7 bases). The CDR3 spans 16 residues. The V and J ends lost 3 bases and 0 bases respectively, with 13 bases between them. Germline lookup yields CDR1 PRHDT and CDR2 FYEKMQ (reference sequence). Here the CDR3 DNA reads TGTGCCAGCAGCTTCGGGGGGCGCGGGAGCACAGATACGCAGTATTTT. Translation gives CASSFGGRGSTDTQYF.

The CDR3 is CASSLRVRSYNSPLHF. DNA of the CDR3: TGTGCCAGCAGTTTGAGGGTCCGCTCCTATAATTCACCCCTCCACTTT. The chain combines TRBV27 with TRBJ1-6; D gene uncertain. The germline CDR1 and CDR2 sequences are MNHEY and SMNVEV (reference sequence). CDR3 length equals 16 residues. The V end lost 3 bases, the J end lost 0 bases, and 9 bases lay between the germline ends.

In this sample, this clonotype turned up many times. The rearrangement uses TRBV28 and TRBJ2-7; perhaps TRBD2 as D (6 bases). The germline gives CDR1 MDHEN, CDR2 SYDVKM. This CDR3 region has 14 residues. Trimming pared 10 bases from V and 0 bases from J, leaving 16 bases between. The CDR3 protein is CATTEAGLSYEQYF. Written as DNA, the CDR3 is TGTGCCACCACAGAAGCGGGTCTCTCCTACGAGCAGTACTTC.

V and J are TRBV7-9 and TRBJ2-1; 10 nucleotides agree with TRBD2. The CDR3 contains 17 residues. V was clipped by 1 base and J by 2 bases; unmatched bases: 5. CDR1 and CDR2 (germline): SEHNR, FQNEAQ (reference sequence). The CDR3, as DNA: TGTGCCAGCAGCTTAGAACTAGCGGGGAGAACCTACAATGAGCAGTTCTTC. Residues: CASSLELAGRTYNEQFF.

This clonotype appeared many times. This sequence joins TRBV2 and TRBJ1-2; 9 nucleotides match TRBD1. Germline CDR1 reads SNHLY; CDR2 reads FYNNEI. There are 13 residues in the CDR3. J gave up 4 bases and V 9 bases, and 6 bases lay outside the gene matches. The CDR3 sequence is CASSTTGGYGYTF. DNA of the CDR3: TGTGCCAGTTCGACGACAGGGGGCTATGGCTACACCTTC.

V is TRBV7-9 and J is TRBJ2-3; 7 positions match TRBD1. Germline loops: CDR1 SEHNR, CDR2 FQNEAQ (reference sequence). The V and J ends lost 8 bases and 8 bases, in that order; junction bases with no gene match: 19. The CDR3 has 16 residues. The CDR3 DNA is TGTGCCAGCGGCCCCCCTACGGGGACAGACCCCGGTACGCAGTATTTT. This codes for CASGPPTGTDPGTQYF.

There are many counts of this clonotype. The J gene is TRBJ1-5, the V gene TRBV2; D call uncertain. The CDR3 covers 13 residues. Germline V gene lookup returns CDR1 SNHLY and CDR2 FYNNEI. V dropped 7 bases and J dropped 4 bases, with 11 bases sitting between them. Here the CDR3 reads CASTTLANQPQHF. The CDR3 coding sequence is TGTGCCAGCACTACCTTGGCTAATCAGCCCCAGCATTTT.

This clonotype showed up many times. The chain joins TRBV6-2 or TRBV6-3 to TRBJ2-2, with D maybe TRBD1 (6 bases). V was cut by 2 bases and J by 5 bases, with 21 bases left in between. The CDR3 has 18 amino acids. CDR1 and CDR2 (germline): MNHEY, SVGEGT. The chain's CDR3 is CASSYPTQGFPTTGELFF. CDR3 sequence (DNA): TGTGCCAGCAGTTACCCCACTCAGGGGTTCCCAACGACCGGGGAGCTGTTTTTT.

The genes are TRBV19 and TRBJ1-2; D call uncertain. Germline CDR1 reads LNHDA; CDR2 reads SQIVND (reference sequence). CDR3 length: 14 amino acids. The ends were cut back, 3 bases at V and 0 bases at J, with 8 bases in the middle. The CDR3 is CASSIYGTNYGYTF. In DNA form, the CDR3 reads TGTGCCAGTAGTATTTACGGGACTAACTATGGCTACACCTTC.

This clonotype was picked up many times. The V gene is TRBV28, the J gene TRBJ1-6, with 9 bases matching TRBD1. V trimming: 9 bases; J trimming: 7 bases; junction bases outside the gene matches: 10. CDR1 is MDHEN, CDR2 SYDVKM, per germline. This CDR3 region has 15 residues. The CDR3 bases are TGTGCCAGTCTCGAAAACAGGGGGCAGAATTCACCCCTCCACTTT. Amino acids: CASLENRGQNSPLHF.

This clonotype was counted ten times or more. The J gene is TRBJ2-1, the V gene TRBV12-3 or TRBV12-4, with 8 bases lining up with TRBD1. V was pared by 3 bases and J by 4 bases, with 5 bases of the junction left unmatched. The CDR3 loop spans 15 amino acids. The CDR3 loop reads CASSFGDRRYNEQFF. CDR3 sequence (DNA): TGTGCCAGCAGTTTTGGGGACAGGCGATACAATGAGCAGTTCTTC.

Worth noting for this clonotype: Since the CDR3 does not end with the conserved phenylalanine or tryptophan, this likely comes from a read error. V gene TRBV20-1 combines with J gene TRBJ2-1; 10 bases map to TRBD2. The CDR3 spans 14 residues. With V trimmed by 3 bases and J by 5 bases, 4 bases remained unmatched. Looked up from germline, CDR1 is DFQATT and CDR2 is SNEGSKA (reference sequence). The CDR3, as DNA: TGCAGTGCTAGTCTAGCGGGAGTCGACAATGAGCAGTTCTCC. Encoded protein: CSASLAGVDNEQFS.

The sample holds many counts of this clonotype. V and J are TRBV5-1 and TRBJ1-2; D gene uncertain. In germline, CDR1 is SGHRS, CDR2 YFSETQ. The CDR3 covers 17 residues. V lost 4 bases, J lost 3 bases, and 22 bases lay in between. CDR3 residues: CASSLPGSLSAHYGYTF. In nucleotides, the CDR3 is TGCGCCAGCAGCCTACCGGGATCATTATCCGCCCACTATGGCTACACCTTC.

The CDR3 DNA reads as TGTGCCAGCAGCTCGTTTGAGGGAAGACAAGAGACCCAGTACTTC. Its protein is CASSSFEGRQETQYF. The chain employs TRBV7-2 and TRBJ2-5, with D possibly TRBD2 on 5 matching bases. This CDR3 is built from 15 residues. CDR1 SGHTA and CDR2 FQGNSA come from the germline V gene. Trimming stripped 4 bases from V and 2 bases from J, with 14 bases between.

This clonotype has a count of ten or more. CDR3 sequence: CASSINTEAFF. The CDR3 DNA follows: TGTGCCAGCTCAATAAACACTGAAGCTTTCTTT. V gene TRBV18 combines with J gene TRBJ1-1; D is ambiguous. Germline V lookup: CDR1 KGHSH, CDR2 LQKENI. V shed 5 bases and J shed 2 bases, with 3 bases lying between them. CDR3 length equals 11 residues.

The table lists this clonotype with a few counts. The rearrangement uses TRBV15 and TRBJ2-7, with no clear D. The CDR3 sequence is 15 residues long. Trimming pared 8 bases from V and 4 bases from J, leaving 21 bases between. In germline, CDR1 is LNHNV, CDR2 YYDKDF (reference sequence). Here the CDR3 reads CATRGSGSEVYEQYF. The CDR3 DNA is TGTGCCACCCGCGGTTCAGGATCAGAGGTTTACGAGCAGTACTTC.

The CDR3 spells CASRRGRDQPQHF. CDR3 bases: TGTGCCAGCAGGCGGGGAAGGGATCAGCCCCAGCATTTT. This chain connects TRBV6-1 to TRBJ1-5; D call uncertain. Trimming removed 6 bases at V and 5 bases at J, with 11 bases between. Germline-derived CDR1 and CDR2 are MNHNS and SASEGT. The CDR3 contains 13 residues.

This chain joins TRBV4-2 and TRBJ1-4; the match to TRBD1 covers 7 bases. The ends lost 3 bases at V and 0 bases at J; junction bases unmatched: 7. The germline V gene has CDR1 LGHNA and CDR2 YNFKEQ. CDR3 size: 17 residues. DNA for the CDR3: TGTGCCAGCAGCCATCTCGGACAGGCTTCAACTAATGAAAAACTGTTTTTT. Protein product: CASSHLGQASTNEKLFF.

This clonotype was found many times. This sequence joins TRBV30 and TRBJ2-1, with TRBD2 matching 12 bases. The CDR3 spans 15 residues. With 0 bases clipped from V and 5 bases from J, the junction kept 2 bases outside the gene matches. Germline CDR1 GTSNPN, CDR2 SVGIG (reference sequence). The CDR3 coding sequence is TGTGCCTGGAGTGTACGACTAGCGGGAGACAATGAGCAGTTCTTC. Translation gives CAWSVRLAGDNEQFF.

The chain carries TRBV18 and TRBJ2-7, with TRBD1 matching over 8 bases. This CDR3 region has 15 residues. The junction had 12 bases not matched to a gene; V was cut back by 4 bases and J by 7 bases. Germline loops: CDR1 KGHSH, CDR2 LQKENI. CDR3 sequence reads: CASSHRTGTLEEQYF. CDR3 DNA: TGTGCCAGCTCACACCGGACAGGGACCCTCGAGGAGCAGTACTTC.